A single sample is the source of the 28 T cell receptor beta chains below, sequenced in a study of CD8 T cells in Susac syndrome. RNA, at about 0.45 to 1 ug, was reverse transcribed with random hexamers. TCRdb re-derived calls from the immunoSEQ multiplex PCR reads in MiXCR, one entry per CDR3 protein. The sample contains under 85,000 distinct CDR3 sequences, 85% to 95% of which appear only once. The source material was CD8+ T cells from PBMCs. These receptors were taken from a human donor with Susac syndrome.

V gene TRBV5-4 combines with J gene TRBJ2-5; 16 nucleotides align to TRBD2. The germline gives CDR1 SGHNT, CDR2 YYREEE (reference sequence). The CDR3 is made up of 16 amino acids. The junction had 5 bases not matched to a gene; V was cut back by 4 bases and J by 5 bases. In DNA, the CDR3 is TGTGCCAGCAGCACCTGGGGACTAGCGGGGGGGGAGACCCAGTACTTC. Its translation is CASSTWGLAGGETQYF.

V and J are TRBV7-9 and TRBJ2-5; no definite D call. Per germline, CDR1 SEHNR and CDR2 FQNEAQ (reference sequence). V lost 1 base and J 4 bases, leaving 13 bases between the germline ends. The CDR3 is 15 residues long. Here the CDR3 reads CASSLGYIERETQYF. For the CDR3, the DNA is TGTGCCAGCAGCTTAGGGTATATCGAGCGAGAGACCCAGTACTTC.

This sequence joins TRBV20-1 and TRBJ1-2, with a tentative D call TRBD1 (6 bases). The V gene's germline CDR1 is DFQATT and CDR2 SNEGSKA (reference sequence). This CDR3 region has 16 residues. The V end lost 0 bases, the J end lost 0 bases, and 14 bases lay between the germline ends. The CDR3 sequence: CSARESTGRTNYGYTF. For the CDR3, the DNA is TGCAGTGCTAGAGAGAGTACAGGGAGGACTAACTATGGCTACACCTTC.

The genes are TRBV20-1 and TRBJ2-7, with TRBD2 matching 7 bases. The germline CDR1 and CDR2 sequences are DFQATT and SNEGSKA (reference sequence). Germline trimming cut 3 bases from V and 5 bases from J; bases unmatched to any gene: 13. The CDR3 has 15 residues. The DNA for the CDR3 is TGCAGTGCTAGGGTGACTAGCTGGTACCCTAACGAGCAGTACTTC. Residues: CSARVTSWYPNEQYF.

This chain joins TRBV20-1 and TRBJ2-1; 7 bases map to TRBD1. Losses at the gene ends were 4 bases for V and 2 bases for J; bases not matched to a gene: 8. The length of the CDR3 is 15 residues. CDR1 is DFQATT, CDR2 SNEGSKA, per germline (reference sequence). In nucleotides, the CDR3 is TGCAGTGCTACTCCGGGACAGAAGGCCTACAATGAGCAGTTCTTC. Encoded protein: CSATPGQKAYNEQFF.

This sequence joins TRBV2 and TRBJ1-5; D not resolved. The germline CDR1 and CDR2 sequences are SNHLY and FYNNEI. Deletions cut 7 bases from V and 2 bases from J, with 9 bases between. The length of the CDR3 is 13 residues. The CDR3 DNA sequence: TGTGCCAGCACCGATGGGGGCAATCAGCCCCAGCATTTT. It specifies CASTDGGNQPQHF. Full variable domain (rest looked up from reference TRBV2 and TRBJ1-5): EPEVTQTPSHQVTQMGQEVILRCVPISNHLYFYWYRQILGQKVEFLVSFYNNEISEKSEIFDDQFSVERPDGSNFTLKIRSTKLEDSAMYFCASTDGGNQPQHFGDGTRLSIL.

The chain employs TRBV20-1 and TRBJ2-4, with TRBD1 identical over 9 bases. Germline assignment: CDR1 DFQATT and CDR2 SNEGSKA (reference sequence). The CDR3 totals 15 residues. V shed 5 bases, J shed 3 bases, and the junction held 8 bases outside the gene matches. CDR3 region: CSAADRGWDKNIQYF. For the CDR3, the DNA is TGCAGTGCTGCAGACAGGGGGTGGGACAAAAACATTCAGTACTTC.

V usage is TRBV27 and J usage is TRBJ2-1, with 12 bases that match TRBD2. This CDR3 contains 15 residues. After removal of 6 bases from V and 10 bases from J, the junction contained 10 bases not matched to a gene. Germline CDR1 MNHEY, CDR2 SMNVEV (reference sequence). The CDR3 region has the DNA TGTGCCAGCAGCCCCCGGACTAGCGGGGCGGGGGAGCAGTTCTTC. The encoded protein is CASSPRTSGAGEQFF.

The chain uses TRBV5-4 and TRBJ1-5; perhaps TRBD1 as D (6 bases). Trimming left V 0 bases short and J 5 bases short, with 12 bases between. CDR3 length: 15 residues. Germline V gene sequence: CDR1 SGHNT, CDR2 YYREEE (reference sequence). CDR3 nucleotide sequence: TGTGCCAGCAGCTTGGCTGGGGGCCAGGATCAGCCCCAGCATTTT. Protein product: CASSLAGGQDQPQHF.

This clonotype has a handful of counts. The chain recombines TRBV27 with TRBJ2-7; a possible D gene is TRBD2 (6 bases). CDR1 MNHEY and CDR2 SMNVEV come from the germline V gene (reference sequence). V was clipped by 2 bases and J by 6 bases, with 14 bases between them. The CDR3 consists of 14 residues. CDR3 sequence: CASSLMSQGGEQYF. The CDR3 nucleotides read TGTGCCAGCAGTTTAATGAGTCAGGGAGGCGAGCAGTACTTC.

The chain couples TRBV5-1 to TRBJ2-2; TRBD1 matches 8 bases. V was pared by 6 bases and J by 0 bases, with 7 bases of the junction left unmatched. This CDR3 comprises 16 residues. Germline CDR1 SGHRS, CDR2 YFSETQ. The CDR3 DNA is TGCGCCAGCAAATCTACGGACAGGGCGAACACCGGGGAGCTGTTTTTT. This gives the protein CASKSTDRANTGELFF.

This clonotype was detected only a few times. This chain links TRBV12-3 or TRBV12-4 with TRBJ2-1, with 10 bases identical to TRBD2. V lost 6 bases to trimming and J lost 0 bases; unmatched junction nucleotides: 2. The length of the CDR3 is 15 residues. The CDR3 loop reads CASSSSGSSYNEQFF. DNA of the CDR3: TGTGCCAGCAGCTCTAGCGGGAGCTCCTACAATGAGCAGTTCTTC.

The CDR3 loop is CASSPEPTGYTGELFF. In DNA, the CDR3 is TGTGCCAGCTCACCTGAACCAACAGGTTACACCGGGGAGCTGTTTTTT. The chain employs TRBV18 and TRBJ2-2; TRBD1 might be the D (5 bases). Germline CDR1 KGHSH, CDR2 LQKENI. The CDR3 is 16 amino acids. The V end lost 3 bases, the J end lost 3 bases, and 14 bases lay between the germline ends.

The rearrangement links TRBV5-1 to TRBJ1-3; TRBD1 agrees at 7 bases. The CDR3 totals 15 residues. The germline gives CDR1 SGHRS, CDR2 YFSETQ. V was clipped by 0 bases and J by 3 bases; unmatched bases: 3. CDR3 amino acids: CASSLEQGFGNTIYF. The CDR3 nucleotides read TGCGCCAGCAGCTTGGAACAGGGGTTTGGAAACACCATATATTTT.

Only a few counts were recorded for this clonotype. The chain combines TRBV6-5 with TRBJ2-7, with 11 bases fitting TRBD2. Germline V CDR1 and CDR2: MNHEY, SVGAGI. The junction had 6 bases not matched to a gene; V was cut back by 5 bases and J by 6 bases. The CDR3 totals 14 residues. The CDR3 protein is CASSVAGGRSEQYF. DNA of the CDR3: TGTGCCAGCAGTGTAGCGGGAGGGCGGAGCGAGCAGTACTTC.

The chain combines TRBV29-1 with TRBJ2-1, with 13 bases matching TRBD2. Trimming removed 6 bases from V and 5 bases from J; junction bases left unmatched: 7. Germline V CDR1 and CDR2: SQVTM, ANQGSEA. The length of the CDR3 is 15 residues. The CDR3 reads CSVRRGTSGNNEQFF. In DNA, the CDR3 is TGCAGCGTCCGAAGGGGGACTAGCGGGAACAATGAGCAGTTCTTC.

The genes are TRBV5-4 and TRBJ2-7, with D possibly TRBD2 on 5 matching bases. Trimming removed 3 bases from V and 9 bases from J, with 13 bases in between. CDR1 SGHNT and CDR2 YYREEE come from the germline V gene (reference sequence). The CDR3 loop spans 12 amino acids. For the CDR3, the DNA is TGTGCCAGCAGCTCTGGACTTTCCGGGCAGTACTTC. Amino acid sequence: CASSSGLSGQYF.

V usage is TRBV6-6 and J usage is TRBJ1-1; no clear D gene. Trimming cost V 8 bases and J 7 bases, with 11 bases left between them. The CDR3 extends over 11 amino acids. Germline CDR1 and CDR2: MNHNY and SVGAGI (reference sequence). The CDR3 here is CASLRQDEAFF. CDR3 bases: TGTGCCAGCCTACGGCAGGATGAAGCTTTCTTT.

V usage is TRBV27 and J usage is TRBJ2-1; D gene ambiguous. Germline V lookup: CDR1 MNHEY, CDR2 SMNVEV (reference sequence). The CDR3 totals 12 residues. Trimming took 2 bases from V and 7 from J, leaving 6 bases between them. The CDR3 sequence is CASSLGENEQFF. CDR3 nucleotides: TGTGCCAGCAGTTTAGGCGAAAATGAGCAGTTCTTC.

This chain connects TRBV5-4 to TRBJ2-1; 7 positions match TRBD2. Trimming removed 2 bases from V and 4 bases from J; junction bases left unmatched: 6. Germline assignment: CDR1 SGHNT and CDR2 YYREEE (reference sequence). The CDR3 is 15 amino acids. The CDR3 DNA is TGTGCCAGCAGCTTAAACCCGGGGGGATACAATGAGCAGTTCTTC. Its translation: CASSLNPGGYNEQFF.

The chain couples TRBV13 to TRBJ2-1, with 7 bases aligning to TRBD1. Trimming at V came to 3 bases and at J to 6 bases, leaving 17 bases not matched to a gene. This CDR3 has 18 residues. Germline CDR1 is PRHDT and CDR2 is FYEKMQ (reference sequence). The CDR3 reads CASSFPPPDRVGFNEQFF. The CDR3 nucleotides read TGTGCCAGCAGCTTTCCGCCCCCTGACAGGGTAGGTTTCAATGAGCAGTTCTTC.

The chain joins TRBV12-3 or TRBV12-4 to TRBJ2-3; 8 positions match TRBD1. This CDR3 region has 13 residues. Trimming took 5 bases from V and 5 from J; bases not matched to a gene: 3. DNA of the CDR3: TGTGCCAGCAGTCTGGGGACAGGAGATACGCAGTATTTT. Encoded protein: CASSLGTGDTQYF.

The chain recombines TRBV7-8 with TRBJ2-2; D gene ambiguous. Germline lookup yields CDR1 SGHVS and CDR2 FQNEAQ. There are 14 residues in the CDR3. The ends were cut back, 5 bases at V and 2 bases at J, with 9 bases in the middle. The chain's CDR3 is CASSPGLNTGELFF. Written as DNA, the CDR3 is TGTGCCAGCAGCCCCGGATTAAACACCGGGGAGCTGTTTTTT.

This clonotype was seen only once. CDR3 DNA sequence: TGTGCCAGCAGCCCAGCGGAGACTAGGGGTTACCAAGAGACCCAGTACTTC. As protein: CASSPAETRGYQETQYF. This sequence joins TRBV7-9 and TRBJ2-5; D is perhaps TRBD2 (6 bases). Trimming removed 5 bases from V and 0 bases from J, with 19 bases in between. This CDR3 has 17 amino acids. Germline V gene data show CDR1 as SEHNR and CDR2 as FQNEAQ (reference sequence).

Only one count was recorded for this clonotype. The rearrangement links TRBV18 to TRBJ1-1, with 8 bases lining up with TRBD1. The CDR3 is 15 amino acids. CDR1 and CDR2 from the germline V gene are KGHSH and LQKENI. The junction had 8 bases not matched to a gene; V was cut back by 3 bases and J by 5 bases. DNA for the CDR3: TGTGCCAGCTCACCTTCAGGGGGCAGATGGACTGAAGCTTTCTTT. It encodes CASSPSGGRWTEAFF.

This sequence joins TRBV5-1 and TRBJ2-1; 8 bases match TRBD2. Losses at the gene ends were 5 bases for V and 0 bases for J; bases not matched to a gene: 4. The CDR3 covers 15 residues. Per the germline V gene, CDR1 is SGHRS and CDR2 is YFSETQ. CDR3 nucleotides: TGCGCCAGCAGGGCGGGAGGCCCCTCCTACAATGAGCAGTTCTTC. Translated: CASRAGGPSYNEQFF.

V and J are TRBV5-4 and TRBJ2-3, with unresolved D. The germline V gene has CDR1 SGHNT and CDR2 YYREEE (reference sequence). V lost 3 bases to trimming and J lost 4 bases, with 12 bases between them. CDR3 size: 14 residues. CDR3: CASSYRPESDTQYF. The CDR3 bases are TGTGCCAGCAGCTACCGCCCGGAGTCAGATACGCAGTATTTT.

The J gene is TRBJ1-4, the V gene TRBV3-1, with TRBD1 as a possible D gene (5 bases). Trimming removed 2 bases at V and 8 bases at J, with 21 bases between. Per the germline V gene, CDR1 is LGHDT and CDR2 is YNNKEL (reference sequence). This CDR3 has 17 amino acids. In DNA, the CDR3 is TGTGCCAGCAGCCAACCAGAACTTGGGGGTGAGGAGGAAAAACTGTTTTTT. Encoded protein: CASSQPELGGEEEKLFF.